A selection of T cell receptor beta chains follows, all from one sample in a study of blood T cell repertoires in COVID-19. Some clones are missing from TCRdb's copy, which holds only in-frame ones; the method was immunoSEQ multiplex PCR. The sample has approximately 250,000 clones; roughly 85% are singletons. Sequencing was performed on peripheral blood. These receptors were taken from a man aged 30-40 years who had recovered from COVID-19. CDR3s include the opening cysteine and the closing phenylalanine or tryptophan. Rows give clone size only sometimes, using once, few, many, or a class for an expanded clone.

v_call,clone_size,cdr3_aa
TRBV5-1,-,CASSLSQTGLDGYTF
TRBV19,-,CASSPGILRETQYF
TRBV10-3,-,CAIRGQGYEQYF
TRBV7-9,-,CASSLGQGQDGYTF
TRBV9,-,CASSASGGTYQPQHF
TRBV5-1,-,CASSAGTAYGYTF
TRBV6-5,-,CASSYGGTPPYEQYF
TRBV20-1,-,CSASRDRWGEQYF
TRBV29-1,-,CSAQTFEGSPLHF
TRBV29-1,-,CSGFRRDSLNTEAFF
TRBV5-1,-,CASRRVLDTEAFF
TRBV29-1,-,CSVAEGPTEAFF
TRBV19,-,CASSTLLTGRETQYF
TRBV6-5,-,CASRSGGAYNEQFF
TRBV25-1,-,CASRANTKDRALNTEAFF
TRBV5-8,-,CASRMMTVFGRGEQFF
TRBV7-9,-,CASSPGPGNTIYF
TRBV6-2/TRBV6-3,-,CASSYWGLSGELFF
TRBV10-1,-,CASSGTGIGQFF
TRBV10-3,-,CAISVGGAANEKLFF
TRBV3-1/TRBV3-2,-,CASSHDLTGQGVYEQYF
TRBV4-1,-,CASSQGRPDTNQPQHF
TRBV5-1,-,CASSRQAYYGYTF
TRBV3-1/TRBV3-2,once,CASSREYGYTF
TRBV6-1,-,CASSDYGEGKETQYF
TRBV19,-,CASRDRSSYNSPLHF
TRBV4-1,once,CASSPSSGGTDEKLFF
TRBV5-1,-,CASSLIGDEQFF
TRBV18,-,CASSPRTGGAGNTIYF
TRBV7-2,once,CASSLAQAGTYGYTF
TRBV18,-,CASSPRSGSGELFF
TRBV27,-,CASSPRVRANAEAFF
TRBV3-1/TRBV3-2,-,CASSRLDRNYGYTF
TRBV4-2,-,CASSQDRDSYNEQFF
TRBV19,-,CASGGTENSPLHF
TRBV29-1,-,CSVGKGLAGSTGKHNEQFF
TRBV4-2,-,CASSRERGRSAYGYTF
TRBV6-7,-,CASSHRQGMNTEAFF
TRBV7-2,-,CASSLAGSGSYEQYF
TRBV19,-,CARQGRSNTGELFF
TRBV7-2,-,CASSQTGQGIDTQYF
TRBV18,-,CASSPRQENTEAFF
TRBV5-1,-,CASSLGWQGYEAFF
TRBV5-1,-,CASSSTLGLLKTEAFF
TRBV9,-,CASSVDGRAETQYF
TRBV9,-,CASSVASQGREQYF
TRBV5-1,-,CASSSPGLAATGSYNEQFF
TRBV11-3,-,CASSSGGTGELFF
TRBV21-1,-,CASSTKKRRVGNPKNTGELFF
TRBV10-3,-,CAIGGVNTDTQYF
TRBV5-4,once,CASSLDGFGGGAGEQYF
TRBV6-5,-,CASSSDRANSPLHF
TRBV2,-,CASTRLEGNYGYTF
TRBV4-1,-,CASSQDSRGGEAFF
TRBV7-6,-,CASSLAPRGWDYQPQHF